The entry below gives a single T cell receptor beta chain sequence along with its context. Antigen: not known. These data come from a study of T cell responses to AZD1222 COVID-19 vaccine. The study, taken as a whole, reports: No day 14 peak samples; only post-peak repertoires were characterized. Among spike-specific TCRs, nearly half reportedly target unmutated variant regions.

Clones were sequenced by immunoSEQ multiplex PCR, and TCRdb holds only the in-frame ones, with some missing. Of about 70,000 clones listed, 88% are singletons. This CDR3 has 16 amino acids. V was cut by 2 bases and J by 2 bases, with 13 bases left in between. Germline V CDR1 and CDR2: SGHNT, YENEEA. This material consisted of peripheral blood, taken on day 0 of MenACWY control vaccination. The sequence was collected from an adult in good health. The rearrangement joins TRBV11-3 to TRBJ1-3; maybe TRBD1 (6 bases). CDR3 amino acids: CASSLLQGLTGNTIYF. DNA of the CDR3: TGTGCCAGCAGCTTACTCCAGGGGCTAACTGGAAACACCATATATTTT.